This TCR beta chain stems from a study of T cell responses to AZD1222 COVID-19 vaccine. General study points: Spike-specific TCR breadth and depth went up after people got two AZD1222 doses.

In regard to this clone: Its cognate antigen is unknown.

Assay used: immunoSEQ multiplex PCR; TCRdb lists only in-frame clones, some missing. The table shows approximately 110,000 clones, with 87% occurring only once. Germline CDR1 MNHEY, CDR2 SVGAGI. Trimming removed 4 bases from V and 5 bases from J; junction bases left unmatched: 13. This CDR3 is 16 amino acids long. The sequence was obtained from an adult who received the AZD1222 COVID-19 vaccine. The specimen was peripheral blood, collected 28 days after the second AZD1222 dose. This chain uses TRBV6-5 with TRBJ1-1; 7 bases map to TRBD1. The CDR3 DNA follows: TGTGCCAGCAGTTCATACAGGGGACCTCTTATGACTGAAGCTTTCTTT. Residues: CASSSYRGPLMTEAFF.